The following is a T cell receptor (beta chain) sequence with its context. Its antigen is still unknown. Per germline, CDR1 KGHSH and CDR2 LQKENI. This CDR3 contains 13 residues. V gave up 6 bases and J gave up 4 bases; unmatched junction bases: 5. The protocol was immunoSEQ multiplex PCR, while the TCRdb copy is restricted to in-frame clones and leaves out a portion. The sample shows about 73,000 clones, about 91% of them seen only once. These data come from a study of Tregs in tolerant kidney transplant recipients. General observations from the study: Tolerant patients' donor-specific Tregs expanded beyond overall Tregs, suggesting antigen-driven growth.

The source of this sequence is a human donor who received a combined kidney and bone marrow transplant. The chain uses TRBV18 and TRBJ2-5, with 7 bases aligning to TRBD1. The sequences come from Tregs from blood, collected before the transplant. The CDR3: CASSPRDRETQYF. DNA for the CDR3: TGTGCCAGCTCCCCTCGGGACAGAGAGACCCAGTACTTC. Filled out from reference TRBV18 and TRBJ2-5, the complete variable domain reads NAGVMQNPRHLVRRRGQEARLRCSPMKGHSHVYWYRQLPEEGLKFMVYLQKENIIDESGMPKERFSAEFPKEGPSILRIQQVVRGDSAAYFCASSPRDRETQYFGPGTRLLVL.